This entry lists 25 T cell receptor beta chains sequenced from one sample in a study of shared clonotypes between healthy human individuals. Clones were sequenced by immunoSEQ multiplex PCR, and TCRdb holds only the in-frame ones, with some missing. The sample yields over a million clones, approximately 70% seen once. The sample was memory CD4+ T cells sorted from blood. Subset indicated: CD45RA-negative fraction. The receptors derive from a young man in good health.

The chain carries TRBV5-6 and TRBJ2-7, with 12 bases matching TRBD2. From germline, CDR1 is SGHDT and CDR2 YYEEEE. The CDR3 has 14 residues. V lost 5 bases to trimming and J lost 6 bases; unmatched junction nucleotides: 6. CDR3 amino acids: CASRMLAGGLEQYF. The CDR3 region has the DNA TGTGCCAGCAGGATGCTAGCGGGGGGGCTCGAGCAGTACTTC.

The chain links TRBV2 to TRBJ1-2; D ambiguous. V lost 3 bases and J lost 8, with 16 bases in between. CDR1 SNHLY and CDR2 FYNNEI come from the germline V gene. The CDR3 consists of 14 residues. As DNA, the CDR3 is TGTGCCAGCAGTGACGCGGGTTTCGGAAGAGGCTACACCTTC. Protein product: CASSDAGFGRGYTF.

The chain has TRBV5-1 and TRBJ2-7; 10 bases agree with TRBD2. Germline assignment: CDR1 SGHRS and CDR2 YFSETQ. V lost 0 bases and J lost 6; bases outside the gene matches: 9. This CDR3 has 16 residues. This chain's CDR3 is CASSLGAGLAPGEQYF. In DNA form, the CDR3 reads TGCGCCAGCAGCTTGGGAGCGGGACTAGCGCCTGGCGAGCAGTACTTC. The whole variable domain, filled in from reference TRBV5-1 and TRBJ2-7, reads KAGVTQTPRYLIKTRGQQVTLSCSPISGHRSVSWYQQTPGQGLQFLFEYFSETQRNKGNFPGRFSGRQFSNSRSEMNVSTLELGDSALYLCASSLGAGLAPGEQYFGPGTRLTVT.

This chain links TRBV6-6 with TRBJ2-5, with a possible D match to TRBD1 (6 bases). CDR1 MNHNY and CDR2 SVGAGI come from the germline V gene (reference sequence). This CDR3 spans 13 amino acids. V was shortened by 10 bases and J by 2 bases, with 14 bases between the two germline ends. The CDR3 is CATLGQGQETQYF. The CDR3 nucleotides are TGTGCCACCTTGGGGCAGGGGCAAGAGACCCAGTACTTC.

The CDR3 loop is CASSQSGQGNSPLHF. The CDR3 DNA reads as TGTGCCAGCTCACAGTCGGGACAAGGGAATTCACCCCTCCACTTT. This chain links TRBV18 with TRBJ1-6; tentative D call: TRBD1 (6 bases). Germline CDR1 is KGHSH and CDR2 is LQKENI. This CDR3 comprises 15 residues. The V gene lost 4 bases and the J gene lost 7 bases, with 14 bases spanning the gap.

This clone came up once. This specimen includes other DNA sequences encoding the same CDR3. V is TRBV5-6 and J is TRBJ1-2, with TRBD1 matching over 9 bases. The trim removed 4 bases at V and 5 bases at J, leaving 3 bases unmatched. CDR3 length: 13 amino acids. Germline loops: CDR1 SGHDT, CDR2 YYEEEE. The CDR3 sequence is CASSGDRAYGYTF. CDR3 nucleotides: TGTGCCAGCAGCGGGGACAGGGCGTATGGCTACACCTTC.

The chain joins TRBV13 to TRBJ1-3; 9 bases agree with TRBD1. With 5 bases clipped from V and 0 bases from J, the junction kept 8 bases outside the gene matches. The CDR3 loop spans 17 amino acids. CDR1 PRHDT and CDR2 FYEKMQ come from the germline V gene (reference sequence). The CDR3 spells CASSAHRGLNSGNTIYF. CDR3 coding DNA: TGTGCCAGCAGCGCACACAGGGGGCTTAACTCTGGAAACACCATATATTTT.

The chain employs TRBV28 and TRBJ2-2; a weak D match, TRBD2 (7 bases). V was cut by 6 bases and J by 2 bases, with 13 bases left in between. Per germline, CDR1 MDHEN and CDR2 SYDVKM. The CDR3 totals 15 residues. The CDR3 protein is CASRPGGQNTGELFF. The CDR3 DNA reads TGTGCCAGCAGACCGGGGGGCCAAAACACCGGGGAGCTGTTTTTT.

The chain links TRBV5-1 to TRBJ2-3, with TRBD2 identical over 10 bases. The CDR3 is made up of 15 amino acids. Germline CDR1 is SGHRS and CDR2 is YFSETQ. V trimming: 4 bases; J trimming: 1 base; junction bases outside the gene matches: 3. The CDR3 is CASSIGLAGTDTQYF. Written as DNA, the CDR3 is TGCGCCAGCAGCATCGGACTAGCGGGCACAGATACGCAGTATTTT.

The chain couples TRBV10-3 to TRBJ2-7, with 9 bases that match TRBD1. With 6 bases clipped from V and 4 bases from J, the junction kept 16 bases outside the gene matches. Per the germline V gene, CDR1 is ENHRY and CDR2 is SYGVKD. The CDR3 consists of 17 residues. CDR3 amino acids: CAIRKSPRTGDFYEQYF. CDR3 nucleotides: TGTGCCATCAGGAAATCCCCCCGGACAGGGGATTTTTACGAGCAGTACTTC.

The chain joins TRBV18 to TRBJ1-1; 10 bases are shared with TRBD1. The CDR3 runs 12 residues. CDR1 and CDR2 from the germline V gene are KGHSH and LQKENI. V lost 4 bases and J lost 11; bases outside the gene matches: 4. The CDR3 here is CASSLGQGVAFF. The CDR3 nucleotides read TGTGCCAGCTCACTTGGACAGGGGGTGGCTTTCTTT.

Remarks on this clone: Compared with germline, one end of the junction differs, possibly owing to a read error. This sequence joins TRBV5-1 and TRBJ1-6, with TRBD1 as a possible D gene (6 bases). The CDR3 covers 16 residues. Germline V lookup: CDR1 SGHRS, CDR2 YFSETQ. CDR3 DNA: TGCGCCAGCAGATTGGATCCGGGGGCTGGGAATTCACCCCTCCACTTT. Its translation: CASRLDPGAGNSPLHF. The whole variable domain, remainder taken from reference TRBV5-1 and TRBJ1-6, is KAGVTQTPRYLIKTRGQQVTLSCSPISGHRSVSWYQQTPGQGLQFLFEYFSETQRNKGNFPGRFSGRQFSNSRSEMNVSTLELGDSALYLCASRLDPGAGNSPLHFGNGTRLTVT.

J is TRBJ2-5 and V is TRBV4-3; TRBD1 or TRBD2 may be the D gene (7 bases each). Germline CDR1 is LGHNA and CDR2 is YSLEER. The CDR3 has 16 residues. Trimming removed 0 bases at V and 4 bases at J, with 15 bases between. For the CDR3, the DNA is TGCGCCAGCAGCCAAGAAAGGACCAGGGGGGGAGAGACCCAGTACTTC. As protein: CASSQERTRGGETQYF.

The chain couples TRBV29-1 to TRBJ1-1; D remains unclear. The germline gives CDR1 SQVTM, CDR2 ANQGSEA. The CDR3 has 13 amino acids. CDR3 sequence (DNA): TGCACCGTACTCCCCTTTCCTAGACTAGGGGCTTTCTTT. Translation gives CTVLPFPRLGAFF. The full variable domain, completed using reference TRBV29-1 and TRBJ1-1, is SAVISQKPSRDICQRGTSLTIQCQVDSQVTMMFWYRQQPGQSLTLIATANQGSEATYESGFVIDKFPISRPNLTFSTLTVSNMSPEDSSIYLCTVLPFPRLGAFFGQGTRLTVV.

This clone was seen a few times. The rearrangement joins TRBV5-1 to TRBJ1-1, with D unclear. This CDR3 spans 12 amino acids. The germline CDR1 and CDR2 sequences are SGHRS and YFSETQ. V gave up 5 bases and J gave up 1 base, with 6 bases separating them. DNA for the CDR3: TGCGCCAGCAGGATAGCGAACACTGAAGCTTTCTTT. Amino acid sequence: CASRIANTEAFF. The full variable domain, completed using reference TRBV5-1 and TRBJ1-1, is KAGVTQTPRYLIKTRGQQVTLSCSPISGHRSVSWYQQTPGQGLQFLFEYFSETQRNKGNFPGRFSGRQFSNSRSEMNVSTLELGDSALYLCASRIANTEAFFGQGTRLTVV.

The V gene is TRBV9, the J gene TRBJ2-1; 9 bases align to TRBD1. Trimming cost V 2 bases and J 9 bases; bases outside gene matches: 0. This CDR3 has 12 residues. Germline CDR1 and CDR2: SGDLS and YYNGEE. CDR3 DNA: TGTGCCAGCAGCGTGACAGGGGGTGAGCAGTTCTTC. It yields the protein CASSVTGGEQFF.

The CDR3 reads CSAPRQETQYF. Written as DNA, the CDR3 is TGCAGTGCTCCCCGACAAGAGACCCAGTACTTC. V is TRBV20-1 and J is TRBJ2-5; no clear D. CDR1 DFQATT and CDR2 SNEGSKA come from the germline V gene (reference sequence). The V end lost 5 bases, the J end lost 2 bases, and 6 bases lay between the germline ends. CDR3 length: 11 residues.

This rearrangement joins TRBV12-5 to TRBJ1-3; D is unclear. Trimming removed 1 base from V and 9 bases from J, with 7 bases in between. Germline CDR1 reads LGHNT; CDR2 reads FRNRAP. CDR3 size: 12 residues. CDR3 nucleotides: TGTGCTAGTGGTTTGGAAAGAAGCACCATATATTTT. Protein: CASGLERSTIYF.

The gene calls are TRBV10-3 and TRBJ2-3; TRBD2 matches at 12 bases. The germline CDR1 and CDR2 sequences are ENHRY and SYGVKD. V shed 10 bases and J 5 bases; nucleotides not matched to a gene: 4. The CDR3 consists of 13 residues. The CDR3 reads CASRLAGEDTQYF. The DNA for the CDR3 is TGTGCCAGCCGACTAGCGGGGGAAGATACGCAGTATTTT.

The rearrangement joins TRBV28 to TRBJ2-5; no definite D call. CDR1 is MDHEN, CDR2 SYDVKM, per germline. V shed 5 bases and J shed 0 bases, with 7 bases lying between them. CDR3 length equals 13 residues. The CDR3 nucleotides are TGTGCCAGCAGTCGACTGAACCAAGAGACCCAGTACTTC. Encoded protein: CASSRLNQETQYF.

This CDR3 reads CASSSGTVLRQFF. The CDR3 coding sequence is TGCGCCAGCAGCTCGGGGACAGTCCTTCGGCAGTTCTTC. This chain joins TRBV5-1 and TRBJ2-1; 7 bases are a match to TRBD1. Looked up from germline, CDR1 is SGHRS and CDR2 is YFSETQ. The CDR3 covers 13 residues. The junction had 9 bases not matched to a gene; V was cut back by 3 bases and J by 12 bases.

CDR3 loop: CSVDLRSGPNAPPYEQYF. DNA for the CDR3: TGCAGCGTTGATCTTCGTTCCGGGCCGAACGCACCCCCCTACGAGCAGTACTTC. The V gene is TRBV29-1, the J gene TRBJ2-7; the D is unclear. V dropped 3 bases and J dropped 2 bases, with 26 bases sitting between them. The germline V gene encodes CDR1 SQVTM and CDR2 ANQGSEA. CDR3 length equals 18 residues.

The chain is built from TRBV7-6 and TRBJ1-5; maybe TRBD1 (5 bases). The CDR3 sequence is 12 residues long. Trimming removed 4 bases at V and 13 bases at J, with 14 bases between. Germline CDR1 reads SGHVS; CDR2 reads FNYEAQ. The CDR3 region is CASSSPGTVQHF. In DNA form, the CDR3 reads TGTGCCAGCAGCTCACCCGGGACCGTGCAGCATTTT.

The rearrangement uses TRBV21-1 and TRBJ2-3; the table's D call, TRBD1, has no DNA check behind it. TRBV21-1 constitutes a pseudogene. This CDR3 is built from 14 residues. The CDR3 reads CASSKGGGADTQYF. In DNA, the CDR3 is TGTGCCAGCAGCAAAGGAGGGGGCGCAGATACGCAGTATTTT.

The table lists this clone with a few counts. V gene TRBV6-5 combines with J gene TRBJ2-1, with a weak D call TRBD2 (5 bases). The germline V and J ends were trimmed by 8 bases and 8 bases, with 10 bases remaining between them. This CDR3 comprises 11 residues. Germline V lookup: CDR1 MNHEY, CDR2 SVGAGI. The CDR3 loop is CASGSWDEQFF. CDR3 nucleotide sequence: TGTGCCAGCGGGAGTTGGGATGAGCAGTTCTTC.